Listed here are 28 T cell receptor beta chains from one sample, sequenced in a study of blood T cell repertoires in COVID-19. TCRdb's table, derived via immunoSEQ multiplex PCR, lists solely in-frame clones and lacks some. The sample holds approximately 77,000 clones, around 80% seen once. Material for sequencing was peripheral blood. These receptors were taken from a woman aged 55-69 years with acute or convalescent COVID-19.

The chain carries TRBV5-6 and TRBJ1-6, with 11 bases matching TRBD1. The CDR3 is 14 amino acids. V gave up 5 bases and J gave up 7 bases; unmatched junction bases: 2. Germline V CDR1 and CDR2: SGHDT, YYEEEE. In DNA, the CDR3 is TGTGCCAGCAGTCGGGACAGGGGGAATTCACCCCTCCACTTT. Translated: CASSRDRGNSPLHF. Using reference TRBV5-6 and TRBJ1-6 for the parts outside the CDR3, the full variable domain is DAGVTQSPTHLIKTRGQQVTLRCSPKSGHDTVSWYQQALGQGPQFIFQYYEEEERQRGNFPDRFSGHQFPNYSSELNVNALLLGDSALYLCASSRDRGNSPLHFGNGTRLTVT.

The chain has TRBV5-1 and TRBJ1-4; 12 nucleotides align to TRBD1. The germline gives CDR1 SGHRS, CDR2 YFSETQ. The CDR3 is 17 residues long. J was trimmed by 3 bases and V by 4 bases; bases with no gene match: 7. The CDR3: CASSPGQGARANEKLFF. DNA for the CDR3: TGCGCCAGCAGCCCGGGACAGGGGGCGCGAGCTAATGAAAAACTGTTTTTT.

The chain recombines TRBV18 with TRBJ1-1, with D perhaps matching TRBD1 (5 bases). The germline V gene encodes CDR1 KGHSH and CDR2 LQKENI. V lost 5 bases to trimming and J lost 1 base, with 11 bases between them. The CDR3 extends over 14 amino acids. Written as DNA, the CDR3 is TGTGCCAGCTCAATCCAGGGCCCGAACACTGAAGCTTTCTTT. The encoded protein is CASSIQGPNTEAFF.

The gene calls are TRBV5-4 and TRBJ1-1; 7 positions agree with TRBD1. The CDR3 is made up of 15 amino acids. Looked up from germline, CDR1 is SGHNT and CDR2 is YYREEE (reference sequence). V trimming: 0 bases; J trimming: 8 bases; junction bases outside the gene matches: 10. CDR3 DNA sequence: TGTGCCAGCAGCTTGGAGACAGGGCGAGAGGTGGAAGCTTTCTTT. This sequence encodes CASSLETGREVEAFF.

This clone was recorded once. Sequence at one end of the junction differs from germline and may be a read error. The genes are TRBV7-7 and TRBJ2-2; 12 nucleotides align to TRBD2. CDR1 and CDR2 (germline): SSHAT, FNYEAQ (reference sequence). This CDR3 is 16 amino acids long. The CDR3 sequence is CASSFSSGGAFGELFF. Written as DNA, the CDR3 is TGTGCTAGCAGCTTTTCTAGCGGGGGGGCCTTCGGGGAGCTGTTTTTT.

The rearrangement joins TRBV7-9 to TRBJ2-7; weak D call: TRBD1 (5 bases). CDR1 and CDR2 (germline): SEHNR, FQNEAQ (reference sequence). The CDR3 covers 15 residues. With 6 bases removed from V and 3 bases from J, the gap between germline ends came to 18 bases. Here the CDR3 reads CASSPTFDRIYEQYF. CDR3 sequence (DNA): TGTGCCAGCAGTCCAACTTTTGACAGAATCTACGAGCAGTACTTC.

The CDR3 DNA follows: TGCGCCAGCAGCTTGGGGGGGGATCGGCAGCCCCAGCATTTT. Amino acids: CASSLGGDRQPQHF. This rearrangement joins TRBV5-1 to TRBJ1-5; TRBD1 is a possible D gene (5 bases). Per germline, CDR1 SGHRS and CDR2 YFSETQ. The CDR3 spans 14 residues. Deletions cut 0 bases from V and 7 bases from J, with 11 bases between.

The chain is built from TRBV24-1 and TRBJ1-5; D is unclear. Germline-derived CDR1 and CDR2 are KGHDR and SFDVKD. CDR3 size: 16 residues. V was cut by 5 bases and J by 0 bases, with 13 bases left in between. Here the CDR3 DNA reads TGTGCCACCAGTGGTAGGCCTGCGGGTAGCAATCAGCCCCAGCATTTT. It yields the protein CATSGRPAGSNQPQHF.

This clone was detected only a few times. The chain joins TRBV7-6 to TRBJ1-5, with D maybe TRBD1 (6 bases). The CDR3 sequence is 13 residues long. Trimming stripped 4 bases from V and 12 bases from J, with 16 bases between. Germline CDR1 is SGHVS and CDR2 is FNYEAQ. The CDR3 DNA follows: TGTGCCAGCAGCTCAGGGGTCCCAGGTCGCCAGCATTTT. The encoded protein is CASSSGVPGRQHF.

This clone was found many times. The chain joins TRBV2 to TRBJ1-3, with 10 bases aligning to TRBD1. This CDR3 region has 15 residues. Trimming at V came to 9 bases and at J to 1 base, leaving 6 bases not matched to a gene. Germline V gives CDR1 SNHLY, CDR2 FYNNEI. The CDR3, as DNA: TGTGCCAGTTCCCCGGGACAGGGGTCTGGAAACACCATATATTTT. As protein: CASSPGQGSGNTIYF.

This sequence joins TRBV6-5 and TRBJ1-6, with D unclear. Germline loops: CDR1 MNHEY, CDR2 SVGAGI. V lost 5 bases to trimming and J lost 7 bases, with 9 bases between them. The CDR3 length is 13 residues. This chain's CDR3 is CASSRSGNSPLHF. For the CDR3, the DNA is TGTGCCAGCAGTAGGTCAGGAAATTCACCCCTCCACTTT.

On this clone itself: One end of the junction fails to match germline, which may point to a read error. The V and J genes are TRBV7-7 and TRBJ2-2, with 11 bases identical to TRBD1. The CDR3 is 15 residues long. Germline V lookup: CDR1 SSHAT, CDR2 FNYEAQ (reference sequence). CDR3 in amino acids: CASSRGQGATGELFF. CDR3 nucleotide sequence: TGTGCTAGCAGCCGTGGACAGGGGGCGACCGGGGAGCTGTTTTTT.

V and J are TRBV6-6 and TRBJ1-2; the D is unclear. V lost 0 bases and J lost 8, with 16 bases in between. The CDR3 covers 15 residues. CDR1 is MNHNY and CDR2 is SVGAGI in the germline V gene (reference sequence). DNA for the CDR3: TGTGCCAGCAGTTACTCGGCTGCTCGGGAACAGGGCTACACCTTC. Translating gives CASSYSAAREQGYTF.

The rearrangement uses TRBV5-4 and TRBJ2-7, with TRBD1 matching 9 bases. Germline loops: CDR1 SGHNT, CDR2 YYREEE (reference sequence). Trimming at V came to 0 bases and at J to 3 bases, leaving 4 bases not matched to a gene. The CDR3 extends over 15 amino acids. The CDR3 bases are TGTGCCAGCAGCTTGGGTGGGACAGGGCTCTACGAGCAGTACTTC. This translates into CASSLGGTGLYEQYF.

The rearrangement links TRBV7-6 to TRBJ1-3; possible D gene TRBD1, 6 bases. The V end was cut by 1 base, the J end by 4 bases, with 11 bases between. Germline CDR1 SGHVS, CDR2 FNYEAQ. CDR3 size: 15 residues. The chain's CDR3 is CASSLGGGQGNTIYF. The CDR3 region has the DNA TGTGCCAGCAGCTTAGGAGGAGGACAGGGAAACACCATATATTTT.

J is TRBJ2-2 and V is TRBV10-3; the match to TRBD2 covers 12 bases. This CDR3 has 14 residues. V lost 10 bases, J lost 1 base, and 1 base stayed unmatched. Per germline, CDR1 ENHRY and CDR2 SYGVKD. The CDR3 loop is CATLAGGNTGELFF. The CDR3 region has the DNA TGTGCCACACTAGCGGGGGGGAACACCGGGGAGCTGTTTTTT.

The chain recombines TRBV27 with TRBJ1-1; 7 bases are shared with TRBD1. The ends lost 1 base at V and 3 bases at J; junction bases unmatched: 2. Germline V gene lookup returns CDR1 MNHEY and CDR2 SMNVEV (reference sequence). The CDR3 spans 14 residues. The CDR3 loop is CASSLYRGYTEAFF. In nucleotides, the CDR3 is TGTGCCAGCAGTTTATACAGGGGTTACACTGAAGCTTTCTTT.

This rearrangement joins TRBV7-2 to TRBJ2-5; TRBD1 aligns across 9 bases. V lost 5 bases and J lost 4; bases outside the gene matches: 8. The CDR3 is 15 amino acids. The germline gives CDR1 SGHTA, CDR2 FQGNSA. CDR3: CASSQDRGKGETQYF. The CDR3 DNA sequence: TGTGCCAGCAGCCAGGACAGGGGTAAGGGAGAGACCCAGTACTTC.

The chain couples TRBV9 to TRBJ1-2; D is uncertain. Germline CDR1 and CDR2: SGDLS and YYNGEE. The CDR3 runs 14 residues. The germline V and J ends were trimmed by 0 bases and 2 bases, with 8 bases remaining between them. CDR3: CASSVDTGNYGYTF. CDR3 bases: TGTGCCAGCAGCGTAGACACGGGAAACTATGGCTACACCTTC.

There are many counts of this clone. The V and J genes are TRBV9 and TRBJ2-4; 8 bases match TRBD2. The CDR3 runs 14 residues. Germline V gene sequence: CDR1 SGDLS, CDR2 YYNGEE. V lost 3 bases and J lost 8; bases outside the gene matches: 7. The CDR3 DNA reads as TGTGCCAGCAGCGCGGGGGGGCCAACGGACATTCAGTACTTC. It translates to CASSAGGPTDIQYF.

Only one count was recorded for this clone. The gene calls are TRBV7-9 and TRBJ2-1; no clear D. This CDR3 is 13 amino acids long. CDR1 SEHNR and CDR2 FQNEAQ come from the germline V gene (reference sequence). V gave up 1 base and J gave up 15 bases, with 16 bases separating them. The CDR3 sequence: CASSLGTGGFWFF. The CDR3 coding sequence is TGTGCCAGCAGCTTAGGAACGGGTGGGTTTTGGTTCTTC.

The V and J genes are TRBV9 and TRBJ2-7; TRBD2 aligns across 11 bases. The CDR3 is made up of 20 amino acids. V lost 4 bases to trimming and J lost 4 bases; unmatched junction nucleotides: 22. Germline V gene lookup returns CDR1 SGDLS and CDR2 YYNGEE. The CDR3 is CASSPRGPSGGFLVRYEQYF. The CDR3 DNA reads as TGTGCCAGCAGCCCTCGAGGGCCTAGCGGGGGGTTTTTAGTTCGGTACGAGCAGTACTTC.

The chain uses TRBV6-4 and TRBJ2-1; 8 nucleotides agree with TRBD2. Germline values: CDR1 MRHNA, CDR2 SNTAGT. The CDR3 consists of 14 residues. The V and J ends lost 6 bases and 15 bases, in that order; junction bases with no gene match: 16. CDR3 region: CASRRSGSGEVPFF. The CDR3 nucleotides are TGTGCCAGCAGACGTTCGGGTAGCGGGGAGGTGCCGTTCTTC.

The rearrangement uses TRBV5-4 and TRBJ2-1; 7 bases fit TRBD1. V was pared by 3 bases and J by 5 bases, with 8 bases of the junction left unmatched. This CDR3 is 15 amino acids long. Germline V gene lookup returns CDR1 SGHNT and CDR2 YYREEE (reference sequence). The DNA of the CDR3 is TGTGCCAGCAGCTCACCGGGACAGTCCAACAATGAGCAGTTCTTC. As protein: CASSSPGQSNNEQFF.

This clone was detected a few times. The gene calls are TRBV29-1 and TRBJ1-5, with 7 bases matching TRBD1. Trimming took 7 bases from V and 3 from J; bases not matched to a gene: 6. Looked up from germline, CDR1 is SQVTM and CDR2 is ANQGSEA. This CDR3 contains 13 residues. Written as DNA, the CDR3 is TGCAGCGCGATTGACAGGGACAATCAGCCCCAGCATTTT. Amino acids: CSAIDRDNQPQHF.

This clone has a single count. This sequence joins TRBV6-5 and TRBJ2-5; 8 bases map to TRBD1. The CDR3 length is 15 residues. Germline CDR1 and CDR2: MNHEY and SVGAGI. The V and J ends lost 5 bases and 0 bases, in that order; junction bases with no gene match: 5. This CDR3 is CASSRDRSYQETQYF. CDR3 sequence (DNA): TGTGCCAGCAGTAGGGACAGGAGCTACCAAGAGACCCAGTACTTC.

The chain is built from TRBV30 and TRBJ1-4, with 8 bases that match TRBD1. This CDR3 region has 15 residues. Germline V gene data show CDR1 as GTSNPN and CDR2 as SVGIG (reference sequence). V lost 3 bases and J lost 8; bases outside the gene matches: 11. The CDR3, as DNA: TGTGCCTGGAGATCCAGGGGGCTAGGGAAGGAAAAACTGTTTTTT. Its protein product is CAWRSRGLGKEKLFF.

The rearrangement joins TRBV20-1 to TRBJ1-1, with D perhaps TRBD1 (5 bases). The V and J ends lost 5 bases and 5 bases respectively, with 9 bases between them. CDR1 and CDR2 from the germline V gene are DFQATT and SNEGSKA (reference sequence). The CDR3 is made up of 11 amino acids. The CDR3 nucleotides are TGCAGTGCTTATGGGGGGACTGAAGCTTTCTTT. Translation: CSAYGGTEAFF.